The 2 T cell receptor beta chains given below trace back to one sample, sequenced in a study of vaccination and CD4 T cells after COVID-19. Treatment in this sample: roughly 11-day PBMC culture with coronavirus spike peptide pools or control peptides (ViraFEST assay). Antigen specificity for these receptors is unknown. Sequenced with the Oncomine TCR Beta short-read assay was DNA taken from cultured CD4+ T cells. In TCRdb, the PCR reads were re-called with MiXCR into one record per CDR3 protein. This sample carries roughly 20,000 distinct CDR3 sequences, 43% of them seen once, and the ten largest clones take around 7.7%. The sequencing here drew on CD4+ T cells from blood, cultured in vitro, taken after SARS-CoV-2 vaccination. These receptor sequences come from a human donor who had recovered from COVID-19.

This clonotype was counted a single time. The chain couples TRBV5-1 to TRBJ2-7, with 8 bases aligning to TRBD2. CDR3 length: 15 residues. Per the germline V gene, CDR1 is SGHRS and CDR2 is YFSETQ. Losses at the gene ends were 4 bases for V and 2 bases for J; bases not matched to a gene: 8. The DNA for the CDR3 is TGCGCCAGCAGCGGGGATCCGGGACTAGCCTACGAGCAGTACTTC. Its translation is CASSGDPGLAYEQYF. The variable domain in full, with the rest retrieved from reference TRBV5-1 and TRBJ2-7, is KAGVTQTPRYLIKTRGQQVTLSCSPISGHRSVSWYQQTPGQGLQFLFEYFSETQRNKGNFPGRFSGRQFSNSRSEMNVSTLELGDSALYLCASSGDPGLAYEQYFGPGTRLTVT.

The count of this clonotype is one. The V gene is TRBV29-1, the J gene TRBJ1-5, with D perhaps TRBD1 (5 bases). This CDR3 is built from 20 residues. CDR1 and CDR2 from the germline V gene are SQVTM and ANQGSEA. With 1 base removed from V and 2 bases from J, the gap between germline ends came to 27 bases. The CDR3 nucleotides are TGCAGCGTTGAAGGGATGAATTCCGGGACCCCTACGGGGTGCAATCAGCCCCAGCATTTT. Its protein is CSVEGMNSGTPTGCNQPQHF.